One and the same sample provided the 6 T cell receptor beta chains below, sequenced in a study of CD8 T cells in Susac syndrome. Random hexamers primed reverse transcription of roughly 0.5 to 1 ug RNA. Using its own MiXCR run on the immunoSEQ multiplex PCR reads, TCRdb lists one record per CDR3 protein. The data hold some 120,000 distinct CDR3 sequences, with around 96% observed a single time. The sequencing sample was made of CD4+ T cells from PBMCs. These receptors came from a human donor in good health.

The CDR3 nucleotides are TGTGCCAGCAGGAGTACCGCGAACACTGAAGCTTTCTTT. Its protein product is CASRSTANTEAFF. This chain connects TRBV3-1 to TRBJ1-1; no reliable D call. The CDR3 consists of 13 residues. V lost 6 bases to trimming and J lost 1 base, with 9 bases between them. Germline CDR1 LGHDT, CDR2 YNNKEL (reference sequence).

The chain combines TRBV18 with TRBJ2-1; D is possibly TRBD2 (6 bases). Between the trimmed V and J ends, which lost 3 bases and 10 bases, there was a span of 13 bases. Germline V gene data show CDR1 as KGHSH and CDR2 as LQKENI. The CDR3 is 13 residues long. CDR3 DNA sequence: TGTGCCAGCTCACCGAAATTGGAGGGGGAGCAGTTCTTC. Protein product: CASSPKLEGEQFF.

This sequence joins TRBV7-2 and TRBJ2-1; no clear D gene. The CDR3 runs to 13 residues. Germline V gene lookup returns CDR1 SGHTA and CDR2 FQGNSA. V shed 4 bases and J shed 7 bases, with 11 bases lying between them. The CDR3 loop reads CASSSQQSNEQFF. The DNA of the CDR3 is TGTGCCAGCAGCTCACAACAGTCGAATGAGCAGTTCTTC.

The genes are TRBV14 and TRBJ2-4; unclear D gene. The CDR3 is 13 residues long. Trimming shortened V by 0 bases and J by 9 bases, and 9 bases separated the two germline ends. The germline CDR1 and CDR2 sequences are SGHDN and FVKESK. The CDR3: CASSQDTFGIQYF. CDR3 coding DNA: TGTGCCAGCAGCCAAGACACTTTCGGCATTCAGTACTTC.

CDR3 nucleotides: TGTGCCAGCAGCCAAGGGGTATCAATAGCCAAAAACATTCAGTACTTC. It yields the protein CASSQGVSIAKNIQYF. The chain combines TRBV3-1 with TRBJ2-4; the D is unclear. The germline V gene encodes CDR1 LGHDT and CDR2 YNNKEL (reference sequence). The germline V and J ends were trimmed by 1 base and 0 bases, with 10 bases remaining between them. CDR3 size: 16 residues.

The rearrangement uses TRBV6-1 and TRBJ1-2; TRBD1 matches 7 bases. Germline V gene data show CDR1 as MNHNS and CDR2 as SASEGT. V dropped 8 bases and J dropped 4; count of bases not matched to a gene: 7. The CDR3 has 13 amino acids. CDR3 coding DNA: TGTGCCAGCTCTACCCGACAGGGCTATGGCTACACCTTC. Encoded protein: CASSTRQGYGYTF.